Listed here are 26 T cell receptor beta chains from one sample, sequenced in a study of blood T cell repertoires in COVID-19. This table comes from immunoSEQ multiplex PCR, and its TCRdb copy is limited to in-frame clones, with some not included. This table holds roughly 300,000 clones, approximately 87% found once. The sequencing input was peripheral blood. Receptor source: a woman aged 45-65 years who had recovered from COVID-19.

The CDR3 spells CAISEFMTSRSYEQYF. The CDR3 region has the DNA TGTGCCATCAGTGAGTTTATGACTAGCAGAAGTTACGAGCAGTACTTC. The chain links TRBV10-3 to TRBJ2-7; TRBD2 matches at 7 bases. The germline V gene has CDR1 ENHRY and CDR2 SYGVKD. The CDR3 spans 16 residues. Germline trimming cut 1 base from V and 4 bases from J; bases unmatched to any gene: 10.

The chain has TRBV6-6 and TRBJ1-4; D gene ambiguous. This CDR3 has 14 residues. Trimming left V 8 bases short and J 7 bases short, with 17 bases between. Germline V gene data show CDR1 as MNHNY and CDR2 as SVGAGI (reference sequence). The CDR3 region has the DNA TGTGCCAGCGTTGTCGGGATCCGGGGTGAAAAACTGTTTTTT. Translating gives CASVVGIRGEKLFF.

Written as DNA, the CDR3 is TGTGCTAGTGGTTTGGTCGTTCGGGACAGGGTTTTCTATGGCTACACCTTC. Protein sequence: CASGLVVRDRVFYGYTF. The rearrangement links TRBV12-5 to TRBJ1-2, with TRBD1 matching over 9 bases. V lost 0 bases and J lost 4; bases outside the gene matches: 9. Germline V lookup: CDR1 LGHNT, CDR2 FRNRAP. The CDR3 has 17 residues.

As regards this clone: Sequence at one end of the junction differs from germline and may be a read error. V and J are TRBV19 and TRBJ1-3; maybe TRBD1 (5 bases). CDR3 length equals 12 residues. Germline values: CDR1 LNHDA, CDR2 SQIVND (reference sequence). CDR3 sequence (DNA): TGTGCCAGTAGTGCAACAGGAACCACCATATATTTT. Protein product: CASSATGTTIYF.

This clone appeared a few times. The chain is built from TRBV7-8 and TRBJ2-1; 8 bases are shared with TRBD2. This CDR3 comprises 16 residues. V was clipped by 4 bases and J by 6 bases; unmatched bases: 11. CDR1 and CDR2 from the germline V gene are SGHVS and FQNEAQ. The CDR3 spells CASSSYGGAMSNEQFF. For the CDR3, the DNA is TGTGCCAGCAGCTCGTACGGGGGGGCCATGTCCAATGAGCAGTTCTTC.

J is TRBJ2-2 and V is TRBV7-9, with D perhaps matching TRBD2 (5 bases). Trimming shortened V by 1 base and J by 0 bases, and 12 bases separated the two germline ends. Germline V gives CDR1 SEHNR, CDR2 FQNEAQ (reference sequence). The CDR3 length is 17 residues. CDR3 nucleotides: TGTGCCAGCAGCTTAGATCCTACGGGAACGAACACCGGGGAGCTGTTTTTT. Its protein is CASSLDPTGTNTGELFF.

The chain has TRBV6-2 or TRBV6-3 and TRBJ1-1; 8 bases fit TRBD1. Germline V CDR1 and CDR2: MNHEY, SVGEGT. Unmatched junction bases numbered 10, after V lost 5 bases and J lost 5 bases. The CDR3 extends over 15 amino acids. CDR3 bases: TGTGCCAGCAGTACCCGTCAGGGGGCTTGGACTGAAGCTTTCTTT. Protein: CASSTRQGAWTEAFF.

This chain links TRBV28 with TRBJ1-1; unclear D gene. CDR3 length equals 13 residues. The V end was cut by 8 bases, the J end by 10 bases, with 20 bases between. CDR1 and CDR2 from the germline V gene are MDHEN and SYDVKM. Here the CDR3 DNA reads TGTGCCAGCGGGCTCCTATCCTTCACCGGAGCTTTCTTT. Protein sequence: CASGLLSFTGAFF. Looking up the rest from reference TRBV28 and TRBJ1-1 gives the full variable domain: DVKVTQSSRYLVKRTGEKVFLECVQDMDHENMFWYRQDPGLGLRLIYFSYDVKMKEKGDIPEGYSVSREKKERFSLILESASTNQTSMYLCASGLLSFTGAFFGQGTRLTVV.

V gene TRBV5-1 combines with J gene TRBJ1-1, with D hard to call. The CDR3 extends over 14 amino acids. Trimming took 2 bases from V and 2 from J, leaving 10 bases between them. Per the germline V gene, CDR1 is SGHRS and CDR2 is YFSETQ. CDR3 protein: CASSFRSGNTEAFF. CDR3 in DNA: TGCGCCAGCAGCTTTCGCAGCGGCAACACTGAAGCTTTCTTT.

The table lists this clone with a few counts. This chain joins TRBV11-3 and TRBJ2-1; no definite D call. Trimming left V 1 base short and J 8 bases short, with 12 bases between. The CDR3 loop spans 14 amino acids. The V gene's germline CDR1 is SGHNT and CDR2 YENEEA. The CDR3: CASSLVSSLDEQFF. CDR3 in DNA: TGTGCCAGCAGCTTAGTTTCTAGTCTTGATGAGCAGTTCTTC.

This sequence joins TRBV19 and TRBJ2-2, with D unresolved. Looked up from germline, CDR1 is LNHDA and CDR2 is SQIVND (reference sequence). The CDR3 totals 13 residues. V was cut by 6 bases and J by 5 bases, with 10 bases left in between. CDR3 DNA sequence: TGTGCCAGTAGCCAAAGAACTACCGGGGAGCTGTTTTTT. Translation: CASSQRTTGELFF.

The CDR3 DNA sequence: TGCGCCAGCAGCTTGGCCACGGGTACCACAGATACGCAGTATTTT. Its translation: CASSLATGTTDTQYF. V and J are TRBV5-1 and TRBJ2-3; D gene uncertain. The CDR3 runs to 15 residues. Germline loops: CDR1 SGHRS, CDR2 YFSETQ. The V end was cut by 0 bases, the J end by 2 bases, with 10 bases between.

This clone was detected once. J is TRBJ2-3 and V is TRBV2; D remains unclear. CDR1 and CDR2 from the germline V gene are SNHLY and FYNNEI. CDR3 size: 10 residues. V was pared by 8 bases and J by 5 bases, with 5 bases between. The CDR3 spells CASLRDTQYF. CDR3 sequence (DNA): TGTGCCAGCCTGAGAGATACGCAGTATTTT.

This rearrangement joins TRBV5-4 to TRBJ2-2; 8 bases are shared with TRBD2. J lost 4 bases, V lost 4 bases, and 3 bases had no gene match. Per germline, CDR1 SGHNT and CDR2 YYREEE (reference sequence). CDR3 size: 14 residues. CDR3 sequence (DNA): TGTGCCAGCAGCCTAGCGGGTGGCACCGGGGAGCTGTTTTTT. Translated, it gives CASSLAGGTGELFF.

In DNA, the CDR3 is TGCGCCAGCAGCTTGGTTGGCTCTGGGAACACTGAAGCTTTCTTT. It codes for CASSLVGSGNTEAFF. This rearrangement joins TRBV5-1 to TRBJ1-1; D gene uncertain. The CDR3 consists of 15 residues. Germline V gene sequence: CDR1 SGHRS, CDR2 YFSETQ. V dropped 0 bases and J dropped 1 base, with 10 bases sitting between them.

The chain's CDR3 is CASSSGHRENSPLHF. The CDR3 bases are TGTGCCAGTAGTAGTGGACACCGCGAAAATTCACCCCTCCACTTT. V is TRBV19 and J is TRBJ1-6; D possibly corresponds to TRBD1 (5 bases). This CDR3 is built from 15 residues. V lost 4 bases and J lost 7, with 14 bases in between. CDR1 is LNHDA, CDR2 SQIVND, per germline (reference sequence).

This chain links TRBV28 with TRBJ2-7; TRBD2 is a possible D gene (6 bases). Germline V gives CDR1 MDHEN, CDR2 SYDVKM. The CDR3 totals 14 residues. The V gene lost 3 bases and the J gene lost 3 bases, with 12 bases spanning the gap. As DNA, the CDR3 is TGTGCCAGCAGTTTGGGGGGTCTTAACTACGAGCAGTACTTC. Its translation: CASSLGGLNYEQYF. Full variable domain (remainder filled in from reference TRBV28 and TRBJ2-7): DVKVTQSSRYLVKRTGEKVFLECVQDMDHENMFWYRQDPGLGLRLIYFSYDVKMKEKGDIPEGYSVSREKKERFSLILESASTNQTSMYLCASSLGGLNYEQYFGPGTRLTVT.

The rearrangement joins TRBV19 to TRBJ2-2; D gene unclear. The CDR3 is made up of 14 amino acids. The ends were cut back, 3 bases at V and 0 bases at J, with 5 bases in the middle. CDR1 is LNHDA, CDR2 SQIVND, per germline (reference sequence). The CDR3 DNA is TGTGCCAGTAGTATTTCGGCGAACACCGGGGAGCTGTTTTTT. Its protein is CASSISANTGELFF.

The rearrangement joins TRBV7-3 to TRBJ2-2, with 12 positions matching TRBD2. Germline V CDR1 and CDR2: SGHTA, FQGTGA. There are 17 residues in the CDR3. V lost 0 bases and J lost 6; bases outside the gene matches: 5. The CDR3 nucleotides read TGTGCCAGCAGCTTAACTGGACTAGCGGGAAAGGCCGGGGAGCTGTTTTTT. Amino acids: CASSLTGLAGKAGELFF.

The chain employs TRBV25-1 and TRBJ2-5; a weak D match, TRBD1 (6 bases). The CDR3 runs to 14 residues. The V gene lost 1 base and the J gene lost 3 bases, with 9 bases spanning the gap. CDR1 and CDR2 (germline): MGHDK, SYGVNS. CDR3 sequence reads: CASSEFPGEETQYF. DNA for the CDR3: TGTGCCAGCAGTGAATTCCCAGGGGAAGAGACCCAGTACTTC.

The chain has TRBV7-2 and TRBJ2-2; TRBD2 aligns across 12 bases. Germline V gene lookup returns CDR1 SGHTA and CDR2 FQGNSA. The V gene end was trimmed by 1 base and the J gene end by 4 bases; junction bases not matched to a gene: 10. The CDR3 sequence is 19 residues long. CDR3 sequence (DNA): TGTGCCAGCAGCTTAGATTCCCCGGGACTAGCGGGTGTCACCGGGGAGCTGTTTTTT. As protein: CASSLDSPGLAGVTGELFF.

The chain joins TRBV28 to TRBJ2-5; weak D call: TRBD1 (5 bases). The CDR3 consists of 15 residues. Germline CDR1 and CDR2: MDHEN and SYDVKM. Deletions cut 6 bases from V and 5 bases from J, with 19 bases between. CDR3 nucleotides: TGTGCCAGCAGGGGATCGACAGCCTCGCTGGAGACCCAGTACTTC. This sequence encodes CASRGSTASLETQYF.

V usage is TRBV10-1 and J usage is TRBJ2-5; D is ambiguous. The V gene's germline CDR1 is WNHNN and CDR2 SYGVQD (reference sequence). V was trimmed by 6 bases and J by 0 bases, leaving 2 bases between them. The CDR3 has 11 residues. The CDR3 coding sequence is TGCGCCAGCAGCGACCAAGAGACCCAGTACTTC. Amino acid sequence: CASSDQETQYF.

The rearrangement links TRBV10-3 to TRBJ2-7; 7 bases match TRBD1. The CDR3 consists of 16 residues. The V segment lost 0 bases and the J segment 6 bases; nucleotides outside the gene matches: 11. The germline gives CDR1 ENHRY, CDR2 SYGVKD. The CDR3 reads CAISESRTGNSTEQYF. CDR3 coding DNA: TGTGCCATCAGTGAGTCGCGGACAGGTAATAGTACCGAGCAGTACTTC.

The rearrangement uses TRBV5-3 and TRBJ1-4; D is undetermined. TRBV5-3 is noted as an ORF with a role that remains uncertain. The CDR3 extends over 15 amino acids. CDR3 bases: TGTTTCGTACTAAATAACGGTGCAACTAATGAAAAACTGTTTTTT. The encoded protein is CFVLNNGATNEKLFF.

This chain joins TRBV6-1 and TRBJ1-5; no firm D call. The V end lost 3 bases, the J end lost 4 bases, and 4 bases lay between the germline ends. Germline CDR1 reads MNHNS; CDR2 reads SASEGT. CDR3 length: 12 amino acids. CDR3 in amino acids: CASSDPNQPQHF. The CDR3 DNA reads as TGTGCCAGCAGTGACCCTAATCAGCCCCAGCATTTT.